These 15 T cell receptor beta chains came from one sample sequenced in a study of T cells in Graves' hyperthyroidism and ophthalmopathy. Amplification of TCR beta CDR3 regions was performed using RNA transcripts as template. When the TCR CDR3 underwent first-round RT-PCR, the HTBI primer set was used. A single record per CDR3 protein comes from TCRdb applying MiXCR to the multiplex PCR reads. The sample carries around 600,000 distinct CDR3 sequences, roughly 15% recorded once. Sequenced input: blood. The source is a woman aged 45 to 65 with Graves' ophthalmopathy.

This rearrangement joins TRBV20-1 to TRBJ2-3, with D perhaps matching TRBD2 (7 bases). The V end lost 5 bases, the J end lost 3 bases, and 15 bases lay between the germline ends. CDR1 and CDR2 (germline): DFQATT, SNEGSKA (reference sequence). The CDR3 extends over 14 amino acids. The CDR3, as DNA: TGCAGTGCTGGGGGGGCGGGAGCAACAGATACGCAGTATTTT. Residues: CSAGGAGATDTQYF.

This clonotype turned up a few times. The chain couples TRBV5-6 to TRBJ2-5, with TRBD2 identical over 8 bases. The CDR3 has 15 residues. The germline V gene encodes CDR1 SGHDT and CDR2 YYEEEE. The V gene end was trimmed by 3 bases and the J gene end by 2 bases; junction bases not matched to a gene: 6. The CDR3 bases are TGTGCCAGCAGCTCCGGGACTAGGAGGCAAGAGACCCAGTACTTC. Translated: CASSSGTRRQETQYF.

V gene TRBV27 combines with J gene TRBJ2-7; 9 bases are a match to TRBD1. The ends lost 1 base at V and 2 bases at J; junction bases unmatched: 12. The CDR3 runs to 18 residues. Germline V lookup: CDR1 MNHEY, CDR2 SMNVEV (reference sequence). The CDR3 DNA sequence: TGTGCCAGCAGTTTATTGAGGACAGGGGAGTCGGAACCCTACGAGCAGTACTTC. Translated: CASSLLRTGESEPYEQYF.

This clonotype was seen only a few times. The chain joins TRBV7-8 to TRBJ1-2; possibly TRBD1 for D (5 bases). Trimming stripped 1 base from V and 2 bases from J, with 11 bases between. There are 15 residues in the CDR3. Germline V gene lookup returns CDR1 SGHVS and CDR2 FQNEAQ. This chain's CDR3 is CASSLVGEWNYGYTF. In DNA form, the CDR3 reads TGTGCCAGCAGCTTAGTGGGGGAATGGAACTATGGCTACACCTTC. The entire variable domain, with the rest obtained from reference TRBV7-8 and TRBJ1-2, is as follows: GAGVSQSPRYKVAKRGQDVALRCDPISGHVSLFWYQQALGQGPEFLTYFQNEAQLDKSGLPSDRFFAERPEGSVSTLKIQRTQQEDSAVYLCASSLVGEWNYGYTFGSGTRLTVV.

In this sample, this clonotype turned up many times. This chain links TRBV24-1 with TRBJ2-7, with D possibly TRBD2 on 6 matching bases. V dropped 3 bases and J dropped 7 bases, with 15 bases sitting between them. The length of the CDR3 is 14 residues. Germline CDR1 is KGHDR and CDR2 is SFDVKD. The CDR3 DNA reads TGTGCCACCAGTGATCCTCGGGACTCGAAAGAGCAGTACTTC. As protein: CATSDPRDSKEQYF.

This clonotype was seen many times. V gene TRBV28 combines with J gene TRBJ2-7, with 8 bases fitting TRBD1. The V gene's germline CDR1 is MDHEN and CDR2 SYDVKM. The CDR3 is made up of 17 amino acids. J gave up 0 bases and V 5 bases, and 12 bases lay outside the gene matches. CDR3 sequence (DNA): TGTGCCAGCAGTGGGATCCACAGGGGGACGAGCTCCTACGAGCAGTACTTC. This encodes CASSGIHRGTSSYEQYF. The full variable domain, with the rest looked up from reference TRBV28 and TRBJ2-7, is DVKVTQSSRYLVKRTGEKVFLECVQDMDHENMFWYRQDPGLGLRLIYFSYDVKMKEKGDIPEGYSVSREKKERFSLILESASTNQTSMYLCASSGIHRGTSSYEQYFGPGTRLTVT.

This chain links TRBV19 with TRBJ1-2, with a possible D match to TRBD1 (6 bases). Trimming took off 7 bases at V and 7 bases at J, with 22 bases between the two ends. Germline assignment: CDR1 LNHDA and CDR2 SQIVND (reference sequence). This CDR3 comprises 15 residues. The CDR3 DNA reads TGTGCCAGTACCACAACCGGGACAAGGGATCGTGGCTACACCTTC. This translates into CASTTTGTRDRGYTF.

Details on this clonotype: A much larger clonotype is one base distant, so this may be a read error. The CDR3 sequence: CAGSTRLAGADTQYF. CDR3 DNA sequence: TGTGCCGGCAGTACCCGACTAGCGGGAGCCGATACGCAGTATTTT. V and J are TRBV6-2 or TRBV6-3 and TRBJ2-3; 12 bases line up with TRBD2. This CDR3 spans 15 amino acids. CDR1 is MNHEY and CDR2 is SVGEGT in the germline V gene.

The chain couples TRBV29-1 to TRBJ1-2, with TRBD1 matching 7 bases. CDR1 SQVTM and CDR2 ANQGSEA come from the germline V gene. The CDR3 contains 12 residues. V trimming: 7 bases; J trimming: 5 bases; junction bases outside the gene matches: 7. The CDR3 DNA is TGCAGCGCACGGGACAGATCTTATGGCTACACCTTC. Residues: CSARDRSYGYTF.

This clonotype was observed at least ten times. V and J are TRBV13 and TRBJ1-1, with D uncertain. Germline values: CDR1 PRHDT, CDR2 FYEKMQ (reference sequence). The length of the CDR3 is 15 residues. Trimming left V 5 bases short and J 0 bases short, with 13 bases between. This CDR3 is CASSLRDMMNTEAFF. CDR3 coding DNA: TGTGCCAGCAGCCTAAGAGACATGATGAACACTGAAGCTTTCTTT.

As to this clonotype: A much larger clone differs from this one at a single base, so this may be a read error. This rearrangement joins TRBV7-2 to TRBJ2-4, with D perhaps TRBD1 or TRBD2 (5 bases each). Germline V gives CDR1 SGHTA, CDR2 FQGNSA. The CDR3 sequence is 14 residues long. CDR3 in amino acids: CASSPGRLKNLQYF. In nucleotides, the CDR3 is TGTGCCAGCAGCCCGGGACGGCTGAAAAACCTTCAGTACTTC.

The chain couples TRBV27 to TRBJ2-4; a possible D gene is TRBD1 (5 bases). Trimming cost V 3 bases and J 5 bases, with 8 bases left between them. The CDR3 runs to 13 residues. Germline-derived CDR1 and CDR2 are MNHEY and SMNVEV (reference sequence). CDR3 region: CASSFRDQNIQYF. For the CDR3, the DNA is TGTGCCAGCAGTTTCAGGGATCAAAACATTCAGTACTTC.

This clonotype was observed at least ten times. The chain carries TRBV11-2 and TRBJ2-3; 10 bases map to TRBD1. Losses at the gene ends were 4 bases for V and 5 bases for J; bases not matched to a gene: 6. The length of the CDR3 is 15 residues. Germline V gene lookup returns CDR1 SGHAT and CDR2 FQNNGV. CDR3: CASSSPGQGRDTQYF. Written as DNA, the CDR3 is TGTGCCAGCAGCTCTCCGGGACAGGGGAGAGATACGCAGTATTTT.

In this sample, this clonotype turned up many times. The chain carries TRBV28 and TRBJ1-5; the D gene is possibly TRBD1 (5 bases). Between the trimmed V and J ends, which lost 1 base and 0 bases, there was a span of 13 bases. The CDR3 loop spans 17 amino acids. The germline V gene has CDR1 MDHEN and CDR2 SYDVKM. CDR3 amino acids: CASSLYRGPDSNQPQHF. The DNA for the CDR3 is TGTGCCAGCAGTTTATATAGGGGACCCGATAGCAATCAGCCCCAGCATTTT.

In its sample, this clonotype was seen many times. The genes are TRBV20-1 and TRBJ2-5, with TRBD1 identical over 7 bases. CDR1 and CDR2 from the germline V gene are DFQATT and SNEGSKA (reference sequence). V was clipped by 5 bases and J by 5 bases; unmatched bases: 11. This CDR3 is 14 amino acids long. CDR3 DNA sequence: TGCAGTGCTGACCGACAGGGTCGGAAGGAGACCCAGTACTTC. It is translated as CSADRQGRKETQYF.